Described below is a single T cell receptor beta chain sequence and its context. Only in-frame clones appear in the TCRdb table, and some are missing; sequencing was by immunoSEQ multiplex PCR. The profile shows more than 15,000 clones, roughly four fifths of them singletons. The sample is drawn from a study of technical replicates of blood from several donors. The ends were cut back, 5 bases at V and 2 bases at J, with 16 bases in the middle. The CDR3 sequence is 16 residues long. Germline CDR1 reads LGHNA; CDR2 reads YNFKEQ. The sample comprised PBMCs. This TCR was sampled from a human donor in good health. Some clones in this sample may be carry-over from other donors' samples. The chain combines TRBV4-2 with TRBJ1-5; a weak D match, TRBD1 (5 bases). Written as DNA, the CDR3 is TGTGCCAGCAGCTCCGAGCGGGGCATGGGCAATCAGCCCCAGCATTTT. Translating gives CASSSERGMGNQPQHF.